What follows are 20 T cell receptor beta chains derived from one specimen sequenced in a study of shared clonotypes between healthy human individuals. Method: immunoSEQ multiplex PCR; TCRdb's copy keeps in-frame clones and lacks some. The table includes about 530,000 clones, 60% to 80% detected once. Sequenced: PBMCs. The receptors stem from a middle-aged woman in good health. Some clones in this sample may be carry-over from other donors' samples.

As regards this clone: This sequence may be a read error, since a much larger clone differs from it by one base. The same CDR3 also results from other DNA sequences found in this sample. The CDR3 is CASSSSGSYNEQFF. The CDR3 DNA reads TGTGCCAGCAGCTCTAGCGGGTCCTACAATGAGCAGTTCTTC. The chain links TRBV5-4 to TRBJ2-1; 8 bases agree with TRBD2. Germline trimming cut 3 bases from V and 1 base from J; bases unmatched to any gene: 0. CDR1 is SGHNT and CDR2 is YYREEE in the germline V gene (reference sequence). The CDR3 contains 14 residues. Filled out from reference TRBV5-4 and TRBJ2-1, the complete variable domain reads ETGVTQSPTHLIKTRGQQVTLRCSSQSGHNTVSWYQQALGQGPQFIFQYYREEENGRGNFPPRFSGLQFPNYSSELNVNALELDDSALYLCASSSSGSYNEQFFGPGTRLTVL.

The chain combines TRBV18 with TRBJ2-7; D is unresolved. Trimming took off 2 bases at V and 3 bases at J, with 14 bases between the two ends. Germline loops: CDR1 KGHSH, CDR2 LQKENI. CDR3 length: 15 amino acids. The CDR3 spells CASSPDVGSVYEQYF. The CDR3 DNA reads TGTGCCAGCTCACCAGACGTGGGGTCGGTCTACGAGCAGTACTTC. The whole variable domain, filled in from reference TRBV18 and TRBJ2-7, reads NAGVMQNPRHLVRRRGQEARLRCSPMKGHSHVYWYRQLPEEGLKFMVYLQKENIIDESGMPKERFSAEFPKEGPSILRIQQVVRGDSAAYFCASSPDVGSVYEQYFGPGTRLTVT.

This chain uses TRBV2 with TRBJ2-3; D may be TRBD1 or TRBD2 (6 bases each). This CDR3 has 14 amino acids. Trimming took off 6 bases at V and 4 bases at J, with 14 bases between the two ends. The germline gives CDR1 SNHLY, CDR2 FYNNEI. The CDR3 protein is CASRGGEIPDTQYF. The CDR3 DNA reads TGTGCCAGCAGGGGGGGCGAAATTCCAGATACGCAGTATTTT.

The J gene is TRBJ1-2, the V gene TRBV5-4; 9 bases are a match to TRBD1. The CDR3 covers 16 residues. Germline CDR1 reads SGHNT; CDR2 reads YYREEE (reference sequence). V was clipped by 4 bases and J by 2 bases; unmatched bases: 9. For the CDR3, the DNA is TGTGCCAGCAGCGATTTGGGACAGGGATTGAACTATGGCTACACCTTC. This sequence encodes CASSDLGQGLNYGYTF.

The chain recombines TRBV6-5 with TRBJ1-2; D is possibly TRBD1 (6 bases). Germline CDR1 MNHEY, CDR2 SVGAGI. This CDR3 region has 12 residues. Trimming took off 7 bases at V and 4 bases at J, with 10 bases between the two ends. The CDR3 loop reads CASNRAGYGYTF. As DNA, the CDR3 is TGTGCCAGCAACAGGGCGGGCTATGGCTACACCTTC.

The chain links TRBV27 to TRBJ2-2, with D possibly TRBD1 on 6 matching bases. The V and J ends lost 5 bases and 3 bases respectively, with 16 bases between them. The CDR3 has 16 residues. The germline gives CDR1 MNHEY, CDR2 SMNVEV (reference sequence). This CDR3 reads CASSKTGTQYTGELFF. In DNA, the CDR3 is TGTGCCAGCAGTAAAACCGGGACACAATACACCGGGGAGCTGTTTTTT.

The chain is built from TRBV27 and TRBJ2-5; TRBD2 agrees at 8 bases. Germline assignment: CDR1 MNHEY and CDR2 SMNVEV (reference sequence). The CDR3 has 16 amino acids. V lost 6 bases and J lost 2; bases outside the gene matches: 11. The CDR3 nucleotides are TGTGCCAGCAGCCCATTCCTCCGGGAGGGACAAGAGACCCAGTACTTC. It specifies CASSPFLREGQETQYF.

V usage is TRBV2 and J usage is TRBJ2-2; 7 bases are a match to TRBD1. The trim removed 4 bases at V and 6 bases at J, leaving 8 bases unmatched. This CDR3 has 15 residues. Germline-derived CDR1 and CDR2 are SNHLY and FYNNEI. The CDR3 region has the DNA TGTGCCAGCAGTGTAGTACAGGGGTTTTCCGGGGAGCTGTTTTTT. Translating gives CASSVVQGFSGELFF.

This rearrangement joins TRBV19 to TRBJ2-3; the match to TRBD2 covers 10 bases. With 6 bases clipped from V and 4 bases from J, the junction kept 16 bases outside the gene matches. Germline-derived CDR1 and CDR2 are LNHDA and SQIVND (reference sequence). The CDR3 consists of 18 residues. The CDR3 DNA sequence: TGTGCCAGTAGGGCCACAGGGCTCAGGGGACTAGCGTCAGATACGCAGTATTTT. Its translation is CASRATGLRGLASDTQYF. The variable domain in full, with the rest retrieved from reference TRBV19 and TRBJ2-3, is DGGITQSPKYLFRKEGQNVTLSCEQNLNHDAMYWYRQDPGQGLRLIYYSQIVNDFQKGDIAEGYSVSREKKESFPLTVTSAQKNPTAFYLCASRATGLRGLASDTQYFGPGTRLTVL.

V usage is TRBV5-4 and J usage is TRBJ2-1; 7 bases are shared with TRBD1. Germline lookup yields CDR1 SGHNT and CDR2 YYREEE (reference sequence). The CDR3 is 14 amino acids. The V gene end was trimmed by 0 bases and the J gene end by 5 bases; junction bases not matched to a gene: 2. DNA of the CDR3: TGTGCCAGCAGCTTGGGGGACAGAAACAATGAGCAGTTCTTC. This codes for CASSLGDRNNEQFF. Full variable domain (remainder filled in from reference TRBV5-4 and TRBJ2-1): ETGVTQSPTHLIKTRGQQVTLRCSSQSGHNTVSWYQQALGQGPQFIFQYYREEENGRGNFPPRFSGLQFPNYSSELNVNALELDDSALYLCASSLGDRNNEQFFGPGTRLTVL.

The gene calls are TRBV5-4 and TRBJ1-6; 7 bases are a match to TRBD1. This CDR3 has 13 residues. The V segment lost 9 bases and the J segment 4 bases; nucleotides outside the gene matches: 4. Germline V lookup: CDR1 SGHNT, CDR2 YYREEE (reference sequence). The CDR3: CATGTEYNSPLHF. In DNA, the CDR3 is TGTGCCACCGGGACAGAATATAATTCACCCCTCCACTTT.

The chain couples TRBV4-2 to TRBJ2-2, with 7 positions matching TRBD1. With V trimmed by 4 bases and J by 0 bases, 2 bases remained unmatched. The CDR3 contains 15 residues. CDR1 is LGHNA, CDR2 YNFKEQ, per germline. Here the CDR3 reads CASSPDRANTGELFF. The CDR3, as DNA: TGTGCCAGCAGCCCAGACAGGGCGAACACCGGGGAGCTGTTTTTT.

The gene calls are TRBV28 and TRBJ1-2; possible D gene TRBD1, 5 bases. Per germline, CDR1 MDHEN and CDR2 SYDVKM. CDR3 length: 13 residues. The V end was cut by 5 bases, the J end by 8 bases, with 15 bases between. The CDR3 region is CASSPPLRGGYTF. The CDR3 coding sequence is TGTGCCAGCAGTCCCCCGTTACGGGGGGGCTACACCTTC.

A few counts support this clone. The V and J genes are TRBV29-1 and TRBJ1-1; the D is unclear. The CDR3 covers 10 residues. In germline, CDR1 is SQVTM, CDR2 ANQGSEA. V dropped 4 bases and J dropped 3 bases, with 3 bases sitting between them. CDR3 DNA sequence: TGCAGCGTTGCACACACTGAAGCTTTCTTT. This translates into CSVAHTEAFF. Based on the CDR3 plus reference TRBV29-1 and TRBJ1-1, the full variable domain is SAVISQKPSRDICQRGTSLTIQCQVDSQVTMMFWYRQQPGQSLTLIATANQGSEATYESGFVIDKFPISRPNLTFSTLTVSNMSPEDSSIYLCSVAHTEAFFGQGTRLTVV.

The gene calls are TRBV7-3 and TRBJ2-5; D may match TRBD1 or TRBD2 (5 bases each). This CDR3 has 15 residues. Germline assignment: CDR1 SGHTA and CDR2 FQGTGA. Trimming removed 5 bases at V and 5 bases at J, with 18 bases between. The CDR3 reads CASSNRTPGTETQYF. Here the CDR3 DNA reads TGTGCCAGCAGCAACAGGACACCGGGGACGGAGACCCAGTACTTC. The whole variable domain, filled in from reference TRBV7-3 and TRBJ2-5, reads GAGVSQTPSNKVTEKGKYVELRCDPISGHTALYWYRQSLGQGPEFLIYFQGTGAADDSGLPNDRFFAVRPEGSVSTLKIQRTERGDSAVYLCASSNRTPGTETQYFGPGTRLLVL.

The rearrangement links TRBV5-1 to TRBJ2-1; possibly TRBD1 for D (6 bases). This CDR3 region has 16 residues. The germline V gene encodes CDR1 SGHRS and CDR2 YFSETQ. Trimming removed 6 bases at V and 0 bases at J, with 16 bases between. The CDR3 spells CASNQLGGSSYNEQFF. CDR3 DNA: TGCGCCAGCAACCAATTAGGGGGAAGCTCCTACAATGAGCAGTTCTTC.

The V gene is TRBV28, the J gene TRBJ2-3; 8 bases are a match to TRBD2. The germline gives CDR1 MDHEN, CDR2 SYDVKM. The V segment lost 11 bases and the J segment 2 bases; nucleotides outside the gene matches: 6. CDR3 size: 13 residues. DNA of the CDR3: TGTGCCCACGGGCGGGAGGCCACAGATACGCAGTATTTT. Protein: CAHGREATDTQYF.

The V gene is TRBV18, the J gene TRBJ1-6; D is unclear. The CDR3 spans 13 residues. Germline V gene lookup returns CDR1 KGHSH and CDR2 LQKENI. V lost 1 base and J 6 bases, leaving 4 bases between the germline ends. The CDR3 bases are TGTGCCAGCTCACCACTTCTTAATTCACCCCTCCACTTT. The encoded protein is CASSPLLNSPLHF.

This chain connects TRBV5-1 to TRBJ2-5, with D unresolved. Near its end, the DNA agrees better with TRBJ2-7, so the J call may be wrong. CDR1 and CDR2 (germline): SGHRS, YFSETQ. The CDR3 has 15 residues. The CDR3 DNA reads TGCGCCAGCAGCTCCGGAGCGTTCAGCTCCTACGAGCAGTACTTC. This sequence encodes CASSSGAFSSYEQYF.

This clone appeared once. This chain links TRBV27 with TRBJ2-3; 8 nucleotides line up with TRBD2. The trim removed 1 base at V and 4 bases at J, leaving 7 bases unmatched. The length of the CDR3 is 16 residues. The V gene's germline CDR1 is MNHEY and CDR2 SMNVEV (reference sequence). Here the CDR3 reads CASSLYTGGPPDTQYF. For the CDR3, the DNA is TGTGCCAGCAGTTTATACACGGGAGGGCCGCCAGATACGCAGTATTTT.